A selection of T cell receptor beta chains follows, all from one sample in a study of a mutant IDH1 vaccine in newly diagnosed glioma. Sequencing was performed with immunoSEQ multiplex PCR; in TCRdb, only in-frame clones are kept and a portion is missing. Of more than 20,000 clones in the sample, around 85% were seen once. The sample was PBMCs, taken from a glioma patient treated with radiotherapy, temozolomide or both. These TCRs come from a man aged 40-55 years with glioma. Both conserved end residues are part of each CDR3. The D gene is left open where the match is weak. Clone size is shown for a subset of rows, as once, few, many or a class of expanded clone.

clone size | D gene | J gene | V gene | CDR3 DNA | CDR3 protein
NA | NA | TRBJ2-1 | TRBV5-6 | TGTGCCAGCAGCACACCGACAAGTATCCCCAATGAGCAGTTCTTC | CASSTPTSIPNEQFF
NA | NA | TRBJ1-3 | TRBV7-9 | TGTGCCAGCAGCTTAACGAGCTCTGGAAACACCATATATTTT | CASSLTSSGNTIYF
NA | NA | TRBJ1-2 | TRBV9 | TGTGCCAGCAGCGTAGCGGCCCTGGGAGGCTACACCTTC | CASSVAALGGYTF
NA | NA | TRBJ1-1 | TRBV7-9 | TGTGCCAGCAGCTTAAACAGGCCCCGGGGGAAAGTGGGCACTGAAGCTTTCTTT | CASSLNRPRGKVGTEAFF
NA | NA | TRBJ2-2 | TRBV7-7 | TGTGCTAGCAGCTTGCGCCAGGGTCTTACCGGGGAGCTGTTTTTT | CASSLRQGLTGELFF
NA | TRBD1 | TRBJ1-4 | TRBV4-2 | TGTGCCAGCAGCCCCGGACAGGGACGCGAAAAACTGTTTTTT | CASSPGQGREKLFF
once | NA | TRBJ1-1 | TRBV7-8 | TGTGCCAGCAGCCAAAACAGGGACGAAGCTTTCTTT | CASSQNRDEAFF
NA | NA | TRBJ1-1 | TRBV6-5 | TGTGCCAGCAGGAACCTGCCGGGGAGGGGGTTCTTT | CASRNLPGRGFF
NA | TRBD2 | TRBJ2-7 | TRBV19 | TGTGCCAGTAGTAAGGAGGCTAGCGGGTGGAGCAAGGACGAGCAGTACTTC | CASSKEASGWSKDEQYF
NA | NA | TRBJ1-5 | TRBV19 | TGTGCCAGTAGTATTGGCCCAAGGGGCAATCAGCCCCAGCATTTT | CASSIGPRGNQPQHF
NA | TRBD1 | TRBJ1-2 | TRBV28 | TGTGCCAGCAGTCGCTCCGGGACAGGGCTCTTTTATGGCTACACCTTC | CASSRSGTGLFYGYTF
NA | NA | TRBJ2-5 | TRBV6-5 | TGTGCCAGCAGTTACGGGACCCCTGCGGAGACCCAGTACTTC | CASSYGTPAETQYF
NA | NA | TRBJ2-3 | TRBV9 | TGTGCCAGCAGCCCCAGCACAGATACGCAGTATTTT | CASSPSTDTQYF
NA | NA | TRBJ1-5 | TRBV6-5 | TGTGCCAGCCAAGGGGACCTATGGCAGCCCCAGCATTTT | CASQGDLWQPQHF
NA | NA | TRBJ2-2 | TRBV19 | TGTGCCAGTAGTATTTATAGCAACACCGGGGAGCTGTTTTTT | CASSIYSNTGELFF
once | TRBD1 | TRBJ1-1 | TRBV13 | TGTGCCAGCAGCTTAGATGGACAGGTGACCACTGAAGCTTTCTTT | CASSLDGQVTTEAFF
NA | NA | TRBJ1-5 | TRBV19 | TGTGCCAGTAGTATAGAGAGGGGATCGAATCAGCCCCAGCATTTT | CASSIERGSNQPQHF
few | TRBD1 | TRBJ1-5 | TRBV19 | TGTGCCAGTAGTATTACAGGGGGCAGGCAGCCCCAGCATTTT | CASSITGGRQPQHF
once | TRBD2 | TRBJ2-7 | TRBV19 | TGTGCCAGTAGTCCCGGAGTAGCGGGAGGGCCTTCGAACTTC | CASSPGVAGGPSNF
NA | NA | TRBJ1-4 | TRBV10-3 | TGTGCCATCAGTGAGTCGACAGATCCCGGTGAAAAACTGTTTTTT | CAISESTDPGEKLFF
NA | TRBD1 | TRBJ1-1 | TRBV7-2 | TGTGCCAGCAGCCCAGGGGGACAGCTGAACACTGAAGCTTTCTTT | CASSPGGQLNTEAFF
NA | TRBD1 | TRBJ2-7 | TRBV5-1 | TGCGCCAGCAGCTCTCGCCCGGACAGGGGTATCTACGAGCAGTACTTC | CASSSRPDRGIYEQYF
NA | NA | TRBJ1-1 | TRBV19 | TGTGCCAGTAGTATTCCCGGGGCAGAAGCTTTCTTT | CASSIPGAEAFF
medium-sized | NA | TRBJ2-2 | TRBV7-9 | TGTGCCAGCAGCCCCCAGTCCGGGACCTACACCGGGGAGCTGTTTTTT | CASSPQSGTYTGELFF
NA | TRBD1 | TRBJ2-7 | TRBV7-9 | TGTGCCAGCAGCTCGGGACAGGGGTTCACCCACGAGCAGTACTTC | CASSSGQGFTHEQYF
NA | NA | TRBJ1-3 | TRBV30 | TGTGCCTGGAGTGTAACTGGAAACACCATATATTTT | CAWSVTGNTIYF
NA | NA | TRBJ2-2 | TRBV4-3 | TGCGCCAGCAGCCCCCTCAGGGCAGAGAACACCGGGGAGCTGTTTTTT | CASSPLRAENTGELFF
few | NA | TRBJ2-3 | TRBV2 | TGTGCCAATTCACAGGGACTTAGCACAGATACGCAGTATTTT | CANSQGLSTDTQYF
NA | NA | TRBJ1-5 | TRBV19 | TGTGCCAGTAGTAGGGTGACCCGGGACACCCATAGCAATCAGCCCCAGCATTTT | CASSRVTRDTHSNQPQHF
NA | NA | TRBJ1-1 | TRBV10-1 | TGCGCCAGCAGTGACGAGGGCATACCCCGTGAAGCTTTCTTT | CASSDEGIPREAFF
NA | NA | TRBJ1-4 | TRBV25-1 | TGTGCCAGCAGTGAACCTGGCAGGGCGGAAAAACTGTTTTTT | CASSEPGRAEKLFF
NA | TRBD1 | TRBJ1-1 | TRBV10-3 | TGTGCCACCGCCCAGACAGGGGGAACTGAAGCTTTCTTT | CATAQTGGTEAFF
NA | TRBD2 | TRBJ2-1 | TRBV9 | TGTGCCAGCAGCGTAGTTAGCGGGAGTAGGTATGAGCAGTTCTTC | CASSVVSGSRYEQFF
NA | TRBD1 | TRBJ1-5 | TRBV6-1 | TGTGCCAGCAGTGAAAGGGCAGGGGGCATCAATCAGCCCCAGCATTTT | CASSERAGGINQPQHF
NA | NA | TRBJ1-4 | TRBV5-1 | TGCGCCAGCAGCCCCGGCGGGGGTAATGAAAAACTGTTTTTT | CASSPGGGNEKLFF
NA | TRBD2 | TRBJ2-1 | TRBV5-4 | TGTGCCAGCAGCTTGCCTGGGCGGGAGTCTAACAATGAGCAGTTCTTC | CASSLPGRESNNEQFF
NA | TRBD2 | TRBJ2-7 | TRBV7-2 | TGTGCCAGCAGCTACACTAGCGGGTCGATGGAGCAGTACTTC | CASSYTSGSMEQYF
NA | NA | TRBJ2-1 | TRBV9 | TGTGCCAGCAGCGTAGCCGCCCTTGGAAATGAGCAGTTCTTC | CASSVAALGNEQFF
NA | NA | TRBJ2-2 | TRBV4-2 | TGTGCCAGCAGCCAAATCGGCAGGGGGAGGGACACCGGGGAGCTGTTTTTT | CASSQIGRGRDTGELFF
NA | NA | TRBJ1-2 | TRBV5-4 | TGTGCCAGCAGCTTGAGGCAGGGAGCATATGGCTACACCTTC | CASSLRQGAYGYTF
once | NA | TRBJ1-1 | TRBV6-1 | TGTGCCAGCACCACGGGACATGGGAACACTGAAGCTTTCTTT | CASTTGHGNTEAFF
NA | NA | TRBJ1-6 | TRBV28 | TGTGCCAGCATCGGGGGGGGGTGGACAGCTAATTCACCCCTCCACTTT | CASIGGGWTANSPLHF
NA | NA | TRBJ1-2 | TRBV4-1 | TGCGCCAGCAGCCCGGACGGGGGGTCTGGGCCCTGGGTCTATGGCTACACCTTC | CASSPDGGSGPWVYGYTF
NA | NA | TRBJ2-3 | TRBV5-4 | TGTGCCAGCAGCTTTGAGGGGGGGACCCACACAGATACGCAGTATTTT | CASSFEGGTHTDTQYF
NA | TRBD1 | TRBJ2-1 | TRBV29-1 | TGCAGCGTAACGAAACAGGGGACAGGGAACAATGAGCAGTTCTTC | CSVTKQGTGNNEQFF
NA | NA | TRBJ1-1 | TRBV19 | TGTGCCAGTAGTATAACCACGCGGGCTTTCTTT | CASSITTRAFF
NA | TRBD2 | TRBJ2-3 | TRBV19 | TGTGCCAGTAGTATGCCGGGGGGGGCCGGGGGAGATACGCAGTATTTT | CASSMPGGAGGDTQYF
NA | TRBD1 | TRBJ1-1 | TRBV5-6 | TGTGCCAGCAGCCCATTGACAGGGGGCGCATACACTGAAGCTTTCTTT | CASSPLTGGAYTEAFF
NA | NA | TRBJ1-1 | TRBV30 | TGTGCCTGGAGTGACACTGAAGCTTTCTTT | CAWSDTEAFF
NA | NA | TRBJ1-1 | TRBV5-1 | TGCGCCAGCACCCCGGAGGGCTTGAACACTGAAGCTTTCTTT | CASTPEGLNTEAFF
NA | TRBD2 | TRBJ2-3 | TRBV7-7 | TGTGCTAGCAGCCCCGGGACTAGCGGGCGTACCACAGATACGCAGTATTTT | CASSPGTSGRTTDTQYF
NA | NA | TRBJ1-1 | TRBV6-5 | TGTGCCAGCAGTTACAACCGGGGGAGGGAGGCTTTCTTT | CASSYNRGREAFF